One and the same sample provided the 28 T cell receptor beta chains below, sequenced in a study of blood T cells in healthy people across ages. A second about 7 to 11 cycle PCR used barcoded and J-beta primers. TCRdb re-called the 5' RACE reads through MiXCR, storing one row per CDR3 protein. The repertoire has hundreds of thousands of distinct CDR3 sequences, roughly 34% of them found once; the top ten carry 10% to 15%. Input material: blood. The receptors stem from a man aged 18 to 35 in good health.

This clonotype appeared a few times. The J gene is TRBJ2-5, the V gene TRBV6-2 or TRBV6-3, with 12 positions matching TRBD2. The junction had 7 bases not matched to a gene; V was cut back by 2 bases and J by 3 bases. CDR3 size: 17 residues. Per germline, CDR1 MNHEY and CDR2 SVGEGT. The CDR3 sequence: CASSYVARTSGEETQYF. In DNA form, the CDR3 reads TGTGCCAGCAGTTACGTTGCGAGGACTAGCGGGGAAGAGACCCAGTACTTC.

The sample holds a few counts of this clonotype. V gene TRBV4-2 combines with J gene TRBJ1-5; D is perhaps TRBD1 (5 bases). Looked up from germline, CDR1 is LGHNA and CDR2 is YNFKEQ. V shed 3 bases and J shed 4 bases, with 19 bases lying between them. The CDR3 length is 17 residues. CDR3 DNA: TGTGCCAGCAGCCACCAAGCCGAGGACACTCAAAATCAGCCCCAGCATTTT. The encoded protein is CASSHQAEDTQNQPQHF.

The rearrangement joins TRBV12-5 to TRBJ2-5; D unresolved. The V gene lost 0 bases and the J gene lost 4 bases, with 9 bases spanning the gap. CDR3 length: 14 amino acids. Looked up from germline, CDR1 is LGHNT and CDR2 is FRNRAP. CDR3 sequence: CASGLVQRRETQYF. The CDR3 nucleotides read TGTGCTAGTGGTTTGGTACAGAGAAGAGAGACCCAGTACTTC.

This clonotype was observed a handful of times. The chain has TRBV4-1 and TRBJ1-2, with D possibly matching TRBD1 (5 bases). V was shortened by 2 bases and J by 2 bases, with 18 bases between the two germline ends. Germline values: CDR1 MGHRA, CDR2 YSYEKL. CDR3 size: 17 residues. The CDR3: CASSQPAGTPTNYGYTF. For the CDR3, the DNA is TGCGCCAGCAGCCAACCCGCCGGGACTCCTACGAACTATGGCTACACCTTC.

As to this clonotype: This could be a read error, since a much larger clone is one nucleotide away. The genes are TRBV20-1 and TRBJ2-7, with a possible D match to TRBD1 (5 bases). The V end lost 0 bases, the J end lost 9 bases, and 21 bases lay between the germline ends. The CDR3 is 15 amino acids. The germline V gene has CDR1 DFQATT and CDR2 SNEGSKA (reference sequence). The CDR3 is CSARDIGRDSHGQYF. The CDR3 region has the DNA TGCAGTGCTAGAGATATTGGCAGGGATTCCCACGGGCAGTACTTC.

This clonotype was counted between two and nine times. The gene calls are TRBV7-9 and TRBJ2-1, with a possible D match to TRBD1 (6 bases). The V and J ends lost 5 bases and 8 bases respectively, with 10 bases between them. Germline CDR1 SEHNR, CDR2 FQNEAQ (reference sequence). This CDR3 has 12 residues. The chain's CDR3 is CASSAQGHEQFF. The CDR3 DNA reads as TGTGCCAGCAGCGCACAGGGACATGAGCAGTTCTTC.

Only one count was recorded for this clonotype. The CDR3 here is CSARPRVGGAYEQYF. DNA for the CDR3: TGCAGTGCTAGACCCCGGGTGGGCGGGGCCTACGAGCAGTACTTC. The genes are TRBV20-1 and TRBJ2-7; weak D call: TRBD2 (6 bases). Germline V CDR1 and CDR2: DFQATT, SNEGSKA (reference sequence). CDR3 length: 15 residues. With 2 bases removed from V and 2 bases from J, the gap between germline ends came to 16 bases.

The chain carries TRBV5-6 and TRBJ2-1; 9 bases agree with TRBD1. V dropped 3 bases and J dropped 10; count of bases not matched to a gene: 8. In germline, CDR1 is SGHDT, CDR2 YYEEEE. The CDR3 is 14 residues long. The CDR3 is CASSSQGARIEQFF. CDR3 in DNA: TGTGCCAGCAGCTCACAGGGGGCGCGAATCGAGCAGTTCTTC.

V is TRBV6-1 and J is TRBJ2-2; 8 bases are a match to TRBD1. This CDR3 is 17 amino acids long. The germline V gene encodes CDR1 MNHNS and CDR2 SASEGT. V lost 7 bases, J lost 7 bases, and 17 bases stayed unmatched. Here the CDR3 reads CASNRGRSSLVGGELFF. CDR3 sequence (DNA): TGTGCCAGCAACAGGGGGAGGTCCTCTTTAGTGGGCGGGGAGCTGTTTTTT.

The rearrangement uses TRBV2 and TRBJ1-1; perhaps TRBD1 as D (6 bases). The CDR3 sequence is 13 residues long. With 10 bases removed from V and 1 base from J, the gap between germline ends came to 13 bases. CDR1 and CDR2 (germline): SNHLY, FYNNEI. CDR3 loop: CATRGQENTEAFF. The CDR3 DNA follows: TGTGCCACCCGGGGACAAGAGAACACTGAAGCTTTCTTT.

This clonotype was counted only a few times. V gene TRBV4-1 combines with J gene TRBJ2-7; the D is unclear. The CDR3 runs 13 residues. Germline CDR1 and CDR2: MGHRA and YSYEKL. The V and J ends lost 1 base and 4 bases respectively, with 8 bases between them. The CDR3 spells CASSQVFGYEQYF. CDR3 DNA: TGCGCCAGCAGCCAAGTGTTCGGATACGAGCAGTACTTC.

This clonotype was seen a few times. The chain combines TRBV27 with TRBJ1-2, with D perhaps matching TRBD1 (5 bases). This CDR3 is built from 15 residues. Germline V gene lookup returns CDR1 MNHEY and CDR2 SMNVEV (reference sequence). Trimming stripped 8 bases from V and 6 bases from J, with 22 bases between. The CDR3 loop reads CASRGGVRLGDGYTF. Written as DNA, the CDR3 is TGTGCCAGCCGTGGAGGGGTTAGATTGGGAGATGGCTACACCTTC.

This clonotype came up many times. This chain joins TRBV12-3 or TRBV12-4 and TRBJ1-4; D is perhaps TRBD1 (5 bases). This CDR3 spans 14 amino acids. V was cut by 3 bases and J by 5 bases, with 10 bases left in between. The CDR3 DNA is TGTGCCAGCAGTTTTTCAGGGACGAATGAAAAACTGTTTTTT. It codes for CASSFSGTNEKLFF.

The table lists this clonotype with a few counts. The chain couples TRBV7-2 to TRBJ2-5, with D perhaps matching TRBD1 (5 bases). Trimming took 1 base from V and 2 from J, leaving 14 bases between them. The CDR3 contains 16 residues. The germline V gene has CDR1 SGHTA and CDR2 FQGNSA. The CDR3 region has the DNA TGTGCCAGCAGCTTAGTTGGGGCAGATGGACAAGAGACCCAGTACTTC. Protein: CASSLVGADGQETQYF.

The CDR3 reads CASSQSIGGPSFEQYF. CDR3 coding DNA: TGTGCCAGCAGCCAATCCATAGGGGGTCCTTCGTTTGAGCAGTACTTC. V and J are TRBV7-2 and TRBJ2-7; D is perhaps TRBD1 (6 bases). The CDR3 sequence is 16 residues long. Germline V gene sequence: CDR1 SGHTA, CDR2 FQGNSA. The germline V and J ends were trimmed by 5 bases and 7 bases, with 24 bases remaining between them.

As concerns this clonotype: At one end the junction does not follow the germline gene, possibly because of a read error. This chain links TRBV2 with TRBJ2-1; perhaps TRBD2 as D (6 bases). CDR1 and CDR2 from the germline V gene are SNHLY and FYNNEI. The CDR3 totals 11 residues. The CDR3 DNA follows: TGTGCCAGCATTCTAGCGTGGGAGCGGTTCTTC. It codes for CASILAWERFF. The entire variable domain, with the rest obtained from reference TRBV2 and TRBJ2-1, is as follows: EPEVTQTPSHQVTQMGQEVILRCVPISNHLYFYWYRQILGQKVEFLVSFYNNEISEKSEIFDDQFSVERPDGSNFTLKIRSTKLEDSAMYFCASILAWERFFGPGTRLTVL.

The V and J genes are TRBV7-2 and TRBJ2-6; D is possibly TRBD1 or TRBD2 (6 bases each). The CDR3 has 17 amino acids. Germline CDR1 reads SGHTA; CDR2 reads FQGNSA. V was cut by 5 bases and J by 4 bases, with 18 bases left in between. CDR3 DNA: TGTGCCAGCAGCATCCGAGGGGGGTACCCCGGGGCCAACGTCCTGACTTTC. Protein sequence: CASSIRGGYPGANVLTF.

In its sample, this clonotype was seen a few times. The chain combines TRBV20-1 with TRBJ2-5; 9 bases are shared with TRBD1. Germline V CDR1 and CDR2: DFQATT, SNEGSKA (reference sequence). V lost 6 bases to trimming and J lost 11 bases; unmatched junction nucleotides: 16. The CDR3 is made up of 14 amino acids. The CDR3 sequence is CSARGTGSSREQYF. CDR3 DNA sequence: TGCAGTGCCCGCGGGACAGGGAGTTCACGAGAGCAGTACTTC.

The CDR3 DNA reads TGCAGTGCCAAGTGGCGGGGAGGGTATGGCACTGAAGCTTTCTTT. Amino acids: CSAKWRGGYGTEAFF. The chain uses TRBV20-1 and TRBJ1-1; D call uncertain. Germline CDR1 DFQATT, CDR2 SNEGSKA (reference sequence). V was pared by 6 bases and J by 4 bases, with 21 bases between. This CDR3 region has 15 residues.

In this sample, this clonotype turned up a few times. One junction end does not reproduce the germline sequence, and a read error may be involved. J is TRBJ1-5 and V is TRBV6-6; a weak D match, TRBD1 (6 bases). CDR1 is MNHNY and CDR2 is SVGAGI in the germline V gene (reference sequence). The CDR3 runs to 16 residues. The CDR3 here is CASSYSWDKRNQPQHF. CDR3 nucleotide sequence: TGTGCCAGTAGTTACTCGTGGGACAAAAGAAATCAGCCCCAGCATTTT.

The chain has TRBV19 and TRBJ2-3, with D perhaps TRBD1 (5 bases). The V gene's germline CDR1 is LNHDA and CDR2 SQIVND (reference sequence). Trimming pared 6 bases from V and 5 bases from J, leaving 15 bases between. The CDR3 extends over 14 amino acids. As DNA, the CDR3 is TGTGCCAGTAGGGATCGGACACGCGGAGATACGCAGTATTTT. Its translation: CASRDRTRGDTQYF.

This clonotype was picked up a small number of times. As DNA, the CDR3 is TGTGCCATCAGTGCCTCATTGGGGACTAGCGGGCAAGAGACCCAGTACTTC. It yields the protein CAISASLGTSGQETQYF. The chain employs TRBV10-3 and TRBJ2-5; 12 bases map to TRBD2. J was trimmed by 2 bases and V by 4 bases; bases with no gene match: 8. Germline loops: CDR1 ENHRY, CDR2 SYGVKD. There are 17 residues in the CDR3.

The table lists this clonotype with a few counts. CDR3 amino acids: CASSGQGSTGELFF. In nucleotides, the CDR3 is TGTGCCAGCAGTGGACAGGGTAGCACCGGGGAGCTGTTTTTT. This chain uses TRBV12-3 or TRBV12-4 with TRBJ2-2, with 8 bases matching TRBD1. The CDR3 is 14 amino acids. Trimming at V came to 5 bases and at J to 4 bases, leaving 3 bases not matched to a gene.

The rearrangement links TRBV9 to TRBJ2-5, with D possibly being TRBD2 (6 bases). V shed 2 bases and J shed 5 bases, with 13 bases lying between them. Germline CDR1 and CDR2: SGDLS and YYNGEE. This CDR3 has 14 amino acids. The CDR3 is CASSVIGDWETQYF. In DNA, the CDR3 is TGTGCCAGCAGCGTGATAGGGGACTGGGAGACCCAGTACTTC.

In this sample, this clonotype turned up a few times. The chain joins TRBV5-1 to TRBJ2-3; tentative D call: TRBD2 (7 bases). This CDR3 region has 17 residues. Between the trimmed V and J ends, which lost 4 bases and 2 bases, there was a span of 20 bases. Germline V lookup: CDR1 SGHRS, CDR2 YFSETQ. CDR3 sequence (DNA): TGCGCCAGCAGCCAGGTCCCTGCGGGGGCAACCACAGATACGCAGTATTTT. As protein: CASSQVPAGATTDTQYF.

This clonotype has more than one count but fewer than ten. The J gene is TRBJ2-1, the V gene TRBV7-9; 7 bases fit TRBD2. The CDR3 covers 16 residues. The germline V gene has CDR1 SEHNR and CDR2 FQNEAQ (reference sequence). V gave up 5 bases and J gave up 10 bases; unmatched junction bases: 17. CDR3 residues: CASSTREVREAQEQFF. The CDR3, as DNA: TGTGCCAGCAGCACCCGAGAGGTCCGGGAGGCCCAAGAGCAGTTCTTC.

The chain joins TRBV4-3 to TRBJ2-7, with 11 bases lining up with TRBD2. CDR1 is LGHNA, CDR2 YSLEER, per germline. Trimming took 0 bases from V and 2 from J; bases not matched to a gene: 6. The CDR3 loop spans 17 amino acids. The CDR3 bases are TGCGCCAGCAGCCAAGACGTAGCGGGAGGGACCGCCTACGAGCAGTACTTC. Its translation: CASSQDVAGGTAYEQYF.

This clonotype was detected a few times. This chain joins TRBV5-1 and TRBJ1-2; D not certain. The germline V gene has CDR1 SGHRS and CDR2 YFSETQ. The CDR3 contains 13 residues. Deletions cut 5 bases from V and 8 bases from J, with 16 bases between. The DNA of the CDR3 is TGCGCCAGCAGAGATCAATTCGGAGACGGCTACACCTTC. Amino acids: CASRDQFGDGYTF.